Reported below is one T cell receptor beta chain. Its specificity is unknown. Clones were read by immunoSEQ multiplex PCR, and TCRdb kept only the in-frame ones, dropping some. Altogether 85,000 to 110,000 clones are present, roughly 93% being singletons, with the ten largest covering around 1%. The sample is drawn from a study of graft-versus-host responses after intestinal transplantation. Across the whole study: Every one of the recipients received anti-thymocyte globulin induction and afterwards took tacrolimus and steroids for approximately 3 years.

Study observations and caveats: When patients had graft-donor T cell macrochimerism, their allografts held high graft-versus-host to host-versus-graft clonal ratios.

This material consisted of unstimulated CD8+ T cells sorted from spleen or lymph node cells, taken before intestinal transplant. The sequence came from a human donor who received an intestinal transplant.

CDR3 in DNA: TGTGCCAGCAGTTTGGGCCCGAACACTGAAGCTTTCTTT. It is translated as CASSLGPNTEAFF. The rearrangement links TRBV28 to TRBJ1-1; D is unclear. Trimming removed 3 bases from V and 1 base from J, with 6 bases in between. CDR3 length equals 13 residues. Per germline, CDR1 MDHEN and CDR2 SYDVKM.